This TCR beta chain comes out of a study of beta chain features in type 1 diabetes. Overall study context: Patients and healthy donors were similar in age, gender and cell yields. Findings and caveats of the study: More deletions and fewer insertions at VDJ junctions were found in patients with type 1 diabetes. Significant though moderate, a shortening of TCRB CDR3s appeared in all four CD4+ subsets of Type 1 diabetes patients. Patients' naive, central memory and regulatory TCRB repertoires appeared more alike than those of healthy donors.

Since all of the isolated RNA was reverse transcribed, expressed TCRB transcripts were what got sequenced. Generated by immunoSEQ multiplex PCR, the TCRdb table keeps only in-frame clones and is missing some. Here the sample spans 240,000 or so clones, about 26% being singletons. The CDR3 is 14 amino acids. V lost 1 base to trimming and J lost 4 bases, with 10 bases between them. The germline CDR1 and CDR2 sequences are MNHEY and SMNVEV (reference sequence). About this clone: The target antigen is unknown.

Sequenced input: central memory CD4+ T cells from blood. The TCR was taken from a man aged 30 to 45 in good health. This chain links TRBV27 with TRBJ1-2; a possible D gene is TRBD1 (5 bases). CDR3 bases: TGTGCCAGCAGTTTATTGGCAGGGAGCTATGGCTACACCTTC. It translates to CASSLLAGSYGYTF.